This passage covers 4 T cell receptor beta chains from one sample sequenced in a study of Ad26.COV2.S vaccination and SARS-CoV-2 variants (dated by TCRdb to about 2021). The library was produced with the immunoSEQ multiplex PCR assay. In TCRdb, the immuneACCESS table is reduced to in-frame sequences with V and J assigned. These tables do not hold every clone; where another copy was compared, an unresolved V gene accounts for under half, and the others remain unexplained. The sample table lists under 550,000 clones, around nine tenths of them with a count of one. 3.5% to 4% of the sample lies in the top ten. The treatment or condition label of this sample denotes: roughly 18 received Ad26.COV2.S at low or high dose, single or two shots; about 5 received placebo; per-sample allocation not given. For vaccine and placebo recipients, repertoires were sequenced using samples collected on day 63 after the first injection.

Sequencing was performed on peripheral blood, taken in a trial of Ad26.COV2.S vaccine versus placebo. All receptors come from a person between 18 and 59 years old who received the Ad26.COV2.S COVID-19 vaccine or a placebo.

The CDR3 sequence is CASSVVPHRGHGYTF. CDR3 coding DNA: TGTGCCAGCAGCGTAGTACCACACAGGGGGCATGGCTACACCTTC. The chain uses TRBV9 and TRBJ1-2, with TRBD1 identical over 9 bases. Trimming took 0 bases from V and 6 from J; bases not matched to a gene: 6. Per germline, CDR1 SGDLS and CDR2 YYNGEE. This CDR3 contains 15 residues.

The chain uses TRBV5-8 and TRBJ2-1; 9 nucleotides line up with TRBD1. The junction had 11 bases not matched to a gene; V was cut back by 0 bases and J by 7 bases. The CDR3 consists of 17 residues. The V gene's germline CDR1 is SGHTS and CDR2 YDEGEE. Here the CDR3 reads CASSLVGQGLSPNEQFF. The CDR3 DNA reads TGTGCCAGCAGCTTGGTGGGACAGGGTTTAAGCCCTAATGAGCAGTTCTTC.

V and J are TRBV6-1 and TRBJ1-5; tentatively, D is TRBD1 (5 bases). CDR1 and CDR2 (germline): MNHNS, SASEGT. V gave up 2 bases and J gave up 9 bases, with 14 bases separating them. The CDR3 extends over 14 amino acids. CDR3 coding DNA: TGTGCCAGCAGTGAAAACAGGCCTTTCTGGCCCCAGCATTTT. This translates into CASSENRPFWPQHF.

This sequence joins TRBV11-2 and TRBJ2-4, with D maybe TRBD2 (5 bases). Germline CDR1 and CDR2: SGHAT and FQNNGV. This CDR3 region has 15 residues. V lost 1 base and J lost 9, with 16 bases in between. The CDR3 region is CASSLAPSGISIQYF. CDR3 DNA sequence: TGTGCCAGCAGCTTAGCCCCCTCGGGAATTAGCATTCAGTACTTC. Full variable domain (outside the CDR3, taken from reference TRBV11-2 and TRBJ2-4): EAGVAQSPRYKIIEKRQSVAFWCNPISGHATLYWYQQILGQGPKLLIQFQNNGVVDDSQLPKDRFSAERLKGVDSTLKIQPAKLEDSAVYLCASSLAPSGISIQYFGAGTRLSVL.